A single sample is the source of the 2 T cell receptor beta chains below, sequenced in a study of control samples from healthy donors and cancer patients. The protocol was immunoSEQ multiplex PCR, while the TCRdb copy is restricted to in-frame clones and leaves out a portion. In the table there are over 150,000 clones, roughly 95% of which are singletons. Sequenced material: blood. Receptor source: a woman between 25 and 40 years old in good health.

The CDR3 coding sequence is TGTGCCAGTAGTATAATACCTAGCGGGGGGGCGGGAGAGCAGTTCTTC. Translated, it gives CASSIIPSGGAGEQFF. The chain is built from TRBV19 and TRBJ2-1, with 12 positions matching TRBD2. V lost 2 bases, J lost 10 bases, and 9 bases stayed unmatched. This CDR3 is built from 16 residues. CDR1 LNHDA and CDR2 SQIVND come from the germline V gene (reference sequence).

V usage is TRBV24-1 and J usage is TRBJ2-3, with no clear D. The V gene's germline CDR1 is KGHDR and CDR2 SFDVKD. The CDR3 has 17 residues. The V end was cut by 0 bases, the J end by 0 bases, with 12 bases between. The CDR3: CATSDLVDVDSTDTQYF. The CDR3, as DNA: TGTGCCACCAGTGATTTGGTGGACGTGGATAGCACAGATACGCAGTATTTT.